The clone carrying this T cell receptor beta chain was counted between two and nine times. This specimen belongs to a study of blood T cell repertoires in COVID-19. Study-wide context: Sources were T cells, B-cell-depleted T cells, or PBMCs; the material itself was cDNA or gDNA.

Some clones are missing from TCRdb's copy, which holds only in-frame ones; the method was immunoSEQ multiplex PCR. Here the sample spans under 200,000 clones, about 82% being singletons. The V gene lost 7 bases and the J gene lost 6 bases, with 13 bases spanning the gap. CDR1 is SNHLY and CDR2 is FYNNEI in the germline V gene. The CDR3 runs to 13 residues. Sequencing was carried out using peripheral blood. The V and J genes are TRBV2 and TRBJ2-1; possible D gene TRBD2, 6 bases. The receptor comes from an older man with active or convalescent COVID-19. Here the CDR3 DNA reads TGTGCCAGCAACACGGGACTGGCCAATGAGCAGTTCTTC. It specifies CASNTGLANEQFF.